The 21 T cell receptor beta chains presented below share a single source sample, sequenced in a study of identical twins. Each CDR3 protein gets one entry after TCRdb re-called the 5' RACE reads with MiXCR. The profile shows approximately 20,000 distinct CDR3 sequences, 69% of them singletons. Input material: memory (CD45RO+) T cells sorted from blood. Receptors were obtained from a woman aged 18 to 35 in good health. This table probably holds off-target reads from a library built for another chain.

The V gene is TRBV6-2 or TRBV6-3, the J gene TRBJ2-1, with D possibly TRBD2 on 5 matching bases. CDR1 and CDR2 from the germline V gene are MNHEY and SVGEGT. This CDR3 is built from 16 residues. V was shortened by 7 bases and J by 0 bases, with 16 bases between the two germline ends. The CDR3 coding sequence is TGTGCCAGCACCAGAAAGAGGGTAAGCTCCTACAATGAGCAGTTCTTC. Translated, it gives CASTRKRVSSYNEQFF.

The count of this clonotype is one. The chain recombines TRBV7-9 with TRBJ1-2; D ambiguous. CDR1 is SEHNR, CDR2 FQNEAQ, per germline (reference sequence). This CDR3 region has 16 residues. The V and J ends lost 3 bases and 4 bases respectively, with 18 bases between them. Written as DNA, the CDR3 is TGTGCCAGCAGCTTTACATCGGGATCGGGCATCTATGGCTACACCTTC. Protein product: CASSFTSGSGIYGYTF.

This clonotype was seen only a few times. This CDR3 reads CASSLGEINQFF. The CDR3 DNA reads as TGTGCCAGCAGCTTAGGGGAGATTAACCAGTTCTTC. The chain combines TRBV7-2 with TRBJ2-1, with D tentatively TRBD2 (5 bases). This CDR3 is 12 amino acids long. Germline V gene data show CDR1 as SGHTA and CDR2 as FQGNSA. V was shortened by 1 base and J by 13 bases, with 11 bases between the two germline ends.

The rearrangement uses TRBV7-2 and TRBJ2-7; unclear D gene. The CDR3 is made up of 12 amino acids. V was clipped by 5 bases and J by 8 bases, with 13 bases between them. Germline V gene data show CDR1 as SGHTA and CDR2 as FQGNSA. CDR3 sequence: CASSLPGGQQYF. CDR3 nucleotide sequence: TGTGCCAGCAGCCTACCCGGTGGGCAGCAGTACTTC.

CDR3: CASSGTRYNEQFF. DNA of the CDR3: TGTGCCAGCAGCGGGACTAGGTACAATGAGCAGTTCTTC. V gene TRBV9 combines with J gene TRBJ2-1, with 7 bases matching TRBD2. From germline, CDR1 is SGDLS and CDR2 YYNGEE. After removal of 3 bases from V and 4 bases from J, the junction contained 1 base not matched to a gene. This CDR3 comprises 13 residues.

V is TRBV20-1 and J is TRBJ1-4; no clear D. The CDR3 runs 15 residues. Trimming pared 1 base from V and 7 bases from J, leaving 16 bases between. The germline V gene encodes CDR1 DFQATT and CDR2 SNEGSKA (reference sequence). The CDR3 region has the DNA TGCAGTGCTAGAGGAGGGAGCAAATCCCCTGAAAAACTGTTTTTT. Its translation is CSARGGSKSPEKLFF.

In DNA, the CDR3 is TGTGCCAGCAGCCTAATGGAGCAAGAGACCCAGTACTTC. It is translated as CASSLMEQETQYF. The chain uses TRBV7-7 and TRBJ2-5; D is unresolved. Trimming took 5 bases from V and 2 from J, leaving 9 bases between them. CDR3 size: 13 residues. The V gene's germline CDR1 is SSHAT and CDR2 FNYEAQ (reference sequence).

The V call is TRBV20-1, the J call TRBJ2-1, with 12 bases that match TRBD2. Looked up from germline, CDR1 is DFQATT and CDR2 is SNEGSKA (reference sequence). The CDR3 contains 15 residues. Trimming took 7 bases from V and 7 from J; bases not matched to a gene: 11. CDR3 sequence reads: CSGTIVTSGRNEQFF. CDR3 DNA: TGCAGTGGGACGATCGTAACTAGCGGGAGGAATGAGCAGTTCTTC.

V usage is TRBV29-1 and J usage is TRBJ2-1; 8 positions agree with TRBD1. The CDR3 contains 10 residues. With 5 bases clipped from V and 15 bases from J, the junction kept 6 bases outside the gene matches. Germline V gene data show CDR1 as SQVTM and CDR2 as ANQGSEA. CDR3: CSVRTGPAFF. CDR3 DNA: TGCAGCGTTAGGACAGGGCCAGCGTTCTTC.

The rearrangement uses TRBV6-2 or TRBV6-3 and TRBJ2-5; D may correspond to TRBD1 or TRBD2 (5 bases each). This CDR3 spans 12 amino acids. The V and J ends lost 2 bases and 4 bases respectively, with 5 bases between them. Germline CDR1 is MNHEY and CDR2 is SVGEGT. CDR3 loop: CASSYGGETQYF. CDR3 nucleotides: TGTGCCAGCAGTTACGGGGGAGAGACCCAGTACTTC.

The chain carries TRBV3-1 and TRBJ2-3; no reliable D call. Germline V gene lookup returns CDR1 LGHDT and CDR2 YNNKEL (reference sequence). V was trimmed by 2 bases and J by 7 bases, leaving 10 bases between them. CDR3 size: 13 residues. CDR3 residues: CASSQLMGNTQYF. The CDR3 DNA reads as TGTGCCAGCAGCCAATTGATGGGGAATACGCAGTATTTT.

This clonotype has just a few counts. The rearrangement joins TRBV10-3 to TRBJ1-2; 7 bases are a match to TRBD1. This CDR3 has 13 residues. Unmatched junction bases numbered 7, after V lost 6 bases and J lost 6 bases. The germline V gene encodes CDR1 ENHRY and CDR2 SYGVKD. CDR3 protein: CAISSWDRHGYTF. The CDR3 DNA reads TGTGCCATCAGCAGCTGGGACAGACATGGCTACACCTTC.

The rearrangement links TRBV5-6 to TRBJ2-1; no reliable D call. Germline loops: CDR1 SGHDT, CDR2 YYEEEE. This CDR3 region has 16 residues. With 0 bases removed from V and 0 bases from J, the gap between germline ends came to 10 bases. The CDR3 protein is CASSLEVGSSYNEQFF. For the CDR3, the DNA is TGTGCCAGCAGCTTGGAGGTTGGGTCCTCCTACAATGAGCAGTTCTTC.

This clonotype was observed a handful of times. The J gene is TRBJ2-3, the V gene TRBV29-1; no definite D call. The ends were cut back, 5 bases at V and 2 bases at J, with 5 bases in the middle. CDR3 length: 11 amino acids. Germline loops: CDR1 SQVTM, CDR2 ANQGSEA. CDR3 amino acids: CSVTDTDTQYF. DNA of the CDR3: TGCAGCGTTACTGACACAGATACGCAGTATTTT.

V and J are TRBV19 and TRBJ2-1; 10 bases are a match to TRBD2. V lost 6 bases to trimming and J lost 7 bases; unmatched junction nucleotides: 6. The CDR3 is 14 residues long. Germline lookup yields CDR1 LNHDA and CDR2 SQIVND (reference sequence). The CDR3 DNA is TGTGCCAGTAGAATTGGGACTAGCGAAAATGAGCAGTTCTTC. The encoded protein is CASRIGTSENEQFF. The whole variable domain, filled in from reference TRBV19 and TRBJ2-1, reads DGGITQSPKYLFRKEGQNVTLSCEQNLNHDAMYWYRQDPGQGLRLIYYSQIVNDFQKGDIAEGYSVSREKKESFPLTVTSAQKNPTAFYLCASRIGTSENEQFFGPGTRLTVL.

The chain joins TRBV7-2 to TRBJ2-1; TRBD2 matches 10 bases. The length of the CDR3 is 15 residues. J was trimmed by 7 bases and V by 4 bases; bases with no gene match: 7. Germline values: CDR1 SGHTA, CDR2 FQGNSA. The CDR3 protein is CASSSRAGGPNEQFF. As DNA, the CDR3 is TGTGCCAGCAGCTCCCGAGCGGGAGGGCCGAATGAGCAGTTCTTC.

This chain uses TRBV13 with TRBJ2-2; 7 bases are shared with TRBD1. After removal of 4 bases from V and 1 base from J, the junction contained 6 bases not matched to a gene. Germline CDR1 PRHDT, CDR2 FYEKMQ (reference sequence). The CDR3 covers 16 residues. CDR3 DNA: TGTGCCAGCAGCTCCCCGACAGGGAGGAACACCGGGGAGCTGTTTTTT. This gives the protein CASSSPTGRNTGELFF.

This clonotype occurred a few times. V and J are TRBV13 and TRBJ2-1; 10 positions agree with TRBD2. Germline V gene sequence: CDR1 PRHDT, CDR2 FYEKMQ (reference sequence). The CDR3 spans 16 residues. J gave up 4 bases and V 4 bases, and 7 bases lay outside the gene matches. In DNA form, the CDR3 reads TGTGCCAGCAGCTCATCAGCGGGAGGGTTGTACAATGAGCAGTTCTTC. This sequence encodes CASSSSAGGLYNEQFF.

The chain joins TRBV2 to TRBJ1-4; TRBD1 is a possible D gene (5 bases). The CDR3 is 15 residues long. Germline V gene sequence: CDR1 SNHLY, CDR2 FYNNEI. V lost 7 bases, J lost 6 bases, and 18 bases lay in between. CDR3 sequence: CASTGVGFGDEKLFF. Here the CDR3 DNA reads TGTGCCAGCACGGGGGTAGGGTTCGGTGATGAAAAACTGTTTTTT.

The chain recombines TRBV3-1 with TRBJ1-1; unclear D gene. This CDR3 spans 11 amino acids. The V gene's germline CDR1 is LGHDT and CDR2 YNNKEL (reference sequence). Trimming removed 3 bases at V and 10 bases at J, with 9 bases between. The CDR3 DNA reads TGTGCCAGCAGCCAGGAACGGGTAGCTTTCTTT. This gives the protein CASSQERVAFF.

The rearrangement joins TRBV4-1 to TRBJ2-1; TRBD2 aligns across 13 bases. This CDR3 has 17 amino acids. Germline V gives CDR1 MGHRA, CDR2 YSYEKL. V dropped 5 bases and J dropped 5; count of bases not matched to a gene: 9. The CDR3 here is CASSGRTSGRLHNEQFF. The CDR3 DNA reads as TGCGCCAGCAGCGGACGGACTAGCGGGAGACTCCACAATGAGCAGTTCTTC.